This T cell receptor (beta chain) is drawn from a study of regulatory T cells in long-lasting Graves disease. Study-level points and caveats: Persistent disease preferred TRBV28, TRBJ1-2 and TRBJ2-5; new disease, TRBV20-1 and TRBJ2-1.

Time point reported: newly diagnosed GD, antithyroid drugs for less than 3 months. RNA extracted from PBMCs served as the sequencing template. Combining iRepertoire HTBI primers with Arm-PCR of CDR3 regions, the authors built TCR beta libraries. Via MiXCR, TCRdb re-called the multiplex PCR reads, giving one row per CDR3 protein. The sample holds 550,000 to 600,000 distinct CDR3 sequences, about 16% seen once. Per germline, CDR1 SGHDN and CDR2 FVKESK. CDR3 size: 14 residues. V gave up 1 base and J gave up 3 bases, with 9 bases separating them. This clonotype came up a few times. Antigen specificity is unknown. The same sample was also studied in work on T cells in Graves' hyperthyroidism and ophthalmopathy.

This specimen consisted of peripheral blood mononuclear cells (PBMCs), obtained at new diagnosis, from a patient treated with antithyroid drugs. The TCR was taken from a man aged 18-30 years with Graves disease. The V gene is TRBV14, the J gene TRBJ1-1, with unresolved D. The CDR3 loop is CASSQVARYTEAFF. The CDR3, as DNA: TGTGCCAGCAGCCAAGTTGCCAGATACACTGAAGCTTTCTTT.